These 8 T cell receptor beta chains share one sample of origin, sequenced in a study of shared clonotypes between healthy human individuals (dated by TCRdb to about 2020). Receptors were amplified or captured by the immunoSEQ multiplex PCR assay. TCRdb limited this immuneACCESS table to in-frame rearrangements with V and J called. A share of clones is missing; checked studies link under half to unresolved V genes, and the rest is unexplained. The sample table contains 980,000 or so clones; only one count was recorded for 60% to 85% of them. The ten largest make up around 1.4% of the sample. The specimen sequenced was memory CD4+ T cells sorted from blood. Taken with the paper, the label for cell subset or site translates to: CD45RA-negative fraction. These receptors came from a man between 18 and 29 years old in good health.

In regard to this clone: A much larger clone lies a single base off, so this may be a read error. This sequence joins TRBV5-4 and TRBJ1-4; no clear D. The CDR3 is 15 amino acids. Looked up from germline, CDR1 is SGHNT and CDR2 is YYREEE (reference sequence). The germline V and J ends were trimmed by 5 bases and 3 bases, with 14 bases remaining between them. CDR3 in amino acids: CASSPQPGANEKLFF. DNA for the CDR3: TGTGCCAGCAGTCCCCAGCCGGGAGCTAATGAAAAACTGTTTTTT. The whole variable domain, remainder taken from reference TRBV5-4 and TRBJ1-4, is ETGVTQSPTHLIKTRGQQVTLRCSSQSGHNTVSWYQQALGQGPQFIFQYYREEENGRGNFPPRFSGLQFPNYSSELNVNALELDDSALYLCASSPQPGANEKLFFGSGTQLSVL.

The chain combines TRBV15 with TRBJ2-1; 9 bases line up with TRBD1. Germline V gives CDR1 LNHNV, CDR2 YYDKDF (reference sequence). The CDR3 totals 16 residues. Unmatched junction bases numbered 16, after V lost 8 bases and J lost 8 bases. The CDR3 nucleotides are TGTGCCACCGCCCGCCCAGACAGGGGGGGTTTCGATGAGCAGTTCTTC. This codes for CATARPDRGGFDEQFF.

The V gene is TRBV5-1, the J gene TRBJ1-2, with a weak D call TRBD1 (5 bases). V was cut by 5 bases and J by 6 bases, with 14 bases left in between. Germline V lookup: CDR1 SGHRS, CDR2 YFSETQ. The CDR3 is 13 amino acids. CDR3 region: CASSGGNPDGYTF. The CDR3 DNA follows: TGCGCCAGCAGTGGGGGGAATCCGGATGGCTACACCTTC.

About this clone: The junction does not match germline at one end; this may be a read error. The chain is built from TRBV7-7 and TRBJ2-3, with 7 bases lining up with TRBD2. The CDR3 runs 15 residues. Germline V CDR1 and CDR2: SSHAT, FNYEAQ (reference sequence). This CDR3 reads CASSRTSARTDTQYF. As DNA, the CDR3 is TGTGCTAGCAGTCGAACTAGCGCCCGCACAGATACGCAGTATTTT.

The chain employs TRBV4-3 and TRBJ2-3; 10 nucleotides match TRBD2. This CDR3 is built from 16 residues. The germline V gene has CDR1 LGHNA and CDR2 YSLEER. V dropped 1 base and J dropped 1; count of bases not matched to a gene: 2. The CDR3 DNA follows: TGCGCCAGCAGCCAAGTTGGGACTAGCGGCACAGATACGCAGTATTTT. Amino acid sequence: CASSQVGTSGTDTQYF.

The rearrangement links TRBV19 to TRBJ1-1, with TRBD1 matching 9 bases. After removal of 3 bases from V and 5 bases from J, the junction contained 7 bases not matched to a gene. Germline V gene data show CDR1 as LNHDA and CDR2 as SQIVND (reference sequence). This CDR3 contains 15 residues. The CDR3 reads CASSILGQGSTEAFF. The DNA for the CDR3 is TGTGCCAGTAGTATTCTCGGACAGGGGAGTACTGAAGCTTTCTTT.

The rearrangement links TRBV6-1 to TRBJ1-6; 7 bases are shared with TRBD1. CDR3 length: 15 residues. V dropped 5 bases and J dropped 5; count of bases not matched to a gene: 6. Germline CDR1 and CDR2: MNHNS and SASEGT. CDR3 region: CASSPSGGNNSPLHF. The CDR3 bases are TGTGCCAGCAGTCCATCAGGGGGTAATAATTCACCCCTCCACTTT.

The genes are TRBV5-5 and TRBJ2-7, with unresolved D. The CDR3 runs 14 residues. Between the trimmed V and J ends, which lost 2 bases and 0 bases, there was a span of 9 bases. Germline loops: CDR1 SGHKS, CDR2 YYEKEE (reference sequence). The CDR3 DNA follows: TGTGCCAGCAGCTTCGAATGGGACTCCTACGAGCAGTACTTC. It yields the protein CASSFEWDSYEQYF.